This passage covers 21 T cell receptor beta chains from one sample sequenced in a study of CD8 T cells in ankylosing spondylitis. TCRdb re-called the 5' RACE reads through MiXCR, storing one row per CDR3 protein. Among approximately 190,000 distinct CDR3 sequences listed, 10% to 15% were seen once. The sample taken for sequencing was blood, either unsorted or a sorted T cell fraction (not recorded which). These receptor sequences come from a female donor with ankylosing spondylitis or in good health (not recorded which).

This clonotype was counted at least ten times. The rearrangement uses TRBV25-1 and TRBJ1-5; D gene ambiguous. CDR1 is MGHDK and CDR2 is SYGVNS in the germline V gene. Trimming stripped 1 base from V and 6 bases from J, with 10 bases between. The CDR3 is 14 amino acids. The CDR3 region has the DNA TGTGCCAGCAGTGAATCGGGCAGACTTCAGCCCCAGCATTTT. Protein sequence: CASSESGRLQPQHF.

This clonotype was seen ten or more times. J is TRBJ2-2 and V is TRBV5-5; D not resolved. V lost 2 bases to trimming and J lost 1 base, with 9 bases between them. CDR3 size: 15 residues. Per the germline V gene, CDR1 is SGHKS and CDR2 is YYEKEE (reference sequence). The CDR3 spells CASSFWAGNTGELFF. The CDR3 DNA sequence: TGTGCCAGCAGCTTTTGGGCAGGGAACACCGGGGAGCTGTTTTTT.

This clonotype has ten or more counts. V usage is TRBV5-1 and J usage is TRBJ2-1; 9 bases agree with TRBD2. V shed 5 bases, J shed 4 bases, and the junction held 10 bases outside the gene matches. The germline CDR1 and CDR2 sequences are SGHRS and YFSETQ. This CDR3 spans 16 amino acids. This chain's CDR3 is CASRLFSGSSYNEQFF. The CDR3, as DNA: TGCGCCAGCAGATTGTTTAGCGGGAGTTCTTACAATGAGCAGTTCTTC.

This clonotype was counted ten times or more. The chain uses TRBV5-1 and TRBJ1-1, with 8 bases lining up with TRBD1. The germline V gene encodes CDR1 SGHRS and CDR2 YFSETQ. The trim removed 2 bases at V and 1 base at J, leaving 10 bases unmatched. This CDR3 is built from 17 residues. CDR3: CASSFIDRGRGNTEAFF. CDR3 DNA sequence: TGCGCCAGCAGCTTCATCGACAGGGGTCGAGGGAACACTGAAGCTTTCTTT. Full variable domain (outside the CDR3, taken from reference TRBV5-1 and TRBJ1-1): KAGVTQTPRYLIKTRGQQVTLSCSPISGHRSVSWYQQTPGQGLQFLFEYFSETQRNKGNFPGRFSGRQFSNSRSEMNVSTLELGDSALYLCASSFIDRGRGNTEAFFGQGTRLTVV.

This clonotype was counted ten times or more. The chain employs TRBV20-1 and TRBJ1-2; D is perhaps TRBD1 (5 bases). V dropped 3 bases and J dropped 3 bases, with 11 bases sitting between them. CDR1 is DFQATT and CDR2 is SNEGSKA in the germline V gene (reference sequence). The CDR3 consists of 13 residues. CDR3: CSASPREDYGYTF. CDR3 nucleotide sequence: TGCAGTGCTAGCCCCAGGGAGGACTATGGCTACACCTTC.

This clonotype was seen ten or more times. V usage is TRBV20-1 and J usage is TRBJ2-1; the D gene could be TRBD1 or TRBD2 (5 bases each). V shed 3 bases and J shed 8 bases, with 17 bases lying between them. The CDR3 is made up of 14 amino acids. Germline V lookup: CDR1 DFQATT, CDR2 SNEGSKA (reference sequence). For the CDR3, the DNA is TGCAGTGCTAGGAGAACGGGGCCCCGGGATGAGCAGTTCTTC. Its translation: CSARRTGPRDEQFF.

Ten or more counts support this clonotype. The chain is built from TRBV7-6 and TRBJ2-3; 13 bases fit TRBD2. V lost 5 bases and J lost 1; bases outside the gene matches: 3. The CDR3 is 16 residues long. The germline gives CDR1 SGHVS, CDR2 FNYEAQ. CDR3 amino acids: CASSEGLAGGTDTQYF. CDR3 nucleotide sequence: TGTGCCAGCAGCGAAGGACTAGCGGGAGGCACAGATACGCAGTATTTT.

Only a few counts were recorded for this clonotype. The chain carries TRBV5-1 and TRBJ2-1; 13 bases match TRBD2. This CDR3 region has 17 residues. Germline CDR1 is SGHRS and CDR2 is YFSETQ. Trimming at V came to 4 bases and at J to 5 bases, leaving 9 bases not matched to a gene. CDR3 bases: TGCGCCAGCAGCCCCGGACTAGCGGGAGTAGTCGACAATGAGCAGTTCTTC. Its protein is CASSPGLAGVVDNEQFF. The variable domain in full, with the rest retrieved from reference TRBV5-1 and TRBJ2-1, is KAGVTQTPRYLIKTRGQQVTLSCSPISGHRSVSWYQQTPGQGLQFLFEYFSETQRNKGNFPGRFSGRQFSNSRSEMNVSTLELGDSALYLCASSPGLAGVVDNEQFFGPGTRLTVL.

This clonotype was counted at least ten times. CDR3 residues: CASNSAPGTGELFF. DNA of the CDR3: TGCGCCAGCAATTCAGCCCCTGGGACCGGGGAGCTGTTTTTT. The chain recombines TRBV5-1 with TRBJ2-2; D unclear. The germline CDR1 and CDR2 sequences are SGHRS and YFSETQ. The CDR3 is 14 residues long. V was pared by 6 bases and J by 5 bases, with 14 bases between.

This clonotype was seen at least ten times. The rearrangement uses TRBV7-9 and TRBJ2-2; TRBD2 agrees at 13 bases. CDR3 length: 17 amino acids. Germline V gene lookup returns CDR1 SEHNR and CDR2 FQNEAQ (reference sequence). V lost 4 bases, J lost 6 bases, and 8 bases stayed unmatched. Written as DNA, the CDR3 is TGTGCCAGCAGCTACTACGGGACTAGCGGGATCGCCGGGGAGCTGTTTTTT. Encoded protein: CASSYYGTSGIAGELFF. Variable domain in full (rest from reference TRBV7-9 and TRBJ2-2): DTGVSQNPRHKITKRGQNVTFRCDPISEHNRLYWYRQTLGQGPEFLTYFQNEAQLEKSRLLSDRFSAERPKGSFSTLEIQRTEQGDSAMYLCASSYYGTSGIAGELFFGEGSRLTVL.

In DNA form, the CDR3 reads TGTGCCAGCAGCGTGGACAGGGGGCGCACCCATGAGCAGTTCTTC. Its translation: CASSVDRGRTHEQFF. This chain links TRBV7-9 with TRBJ2-1; TRBD1 aligns across 11 bases. Looked up from germline, CDR1 is SEHNR and CDR2 is FQNEAQ (reference sequence). V lost 5 bases and J lost 8; bases outside the gene matches: 8. The CDR3 is 15 amino acids.

This clonotype was observed at least ten times. This chain connects TRBV5-6 to TRBJ1-5; TRBD1 is a possible D gene (5 bases). The CDR3 spans 13 residues. From germline, CDR1 is SGHDT and CDR2 YYEEEE. V was cut by 2 bases and J by 11 bases, with 14 bases left in between. CDR3 sequence (DNA): TGTGCCAGCAGCTTCGGGGAAACAGGAGCCCAGCATTTT. Translated, it gives CASSFGETGAQHF.

This clonotype was observed a few times. The V and J genes are TRBV3-1 and TRBJ2-2; unclear D gene. Germline CDR1 LGHDT, CDR2 YNNKEL (reference sequence). CDR3 length: 13 amino acids. V lost 0 bases, J lost 6 bases, and 5 bases lay in between. The CDR3 is CASSQENAGELFF. Here the CDR3 DNA reads TGTGCCAGCAGCCAAGAAAACGCCGGGGAGCTGTTTTTT.

Many counts were recorded for this clonotype. The J gene is TRBJ1-2, the V gene TRBV14, with 11 bases aligning to TRBD1. The CDR3 sequence is 16 residues long. Germline CDR1 reads SGHDN; CDR2 reads FVKESK. V shed 3 bases, J shed 4 bases, and the junction held 7 bases outside the gene matches. The CDR3 sequence: CASSHDGDRGIYGYTF. The CDR3 DNA reads as TGTGCCAGCAGCCACGATGGGGACAGGGGGATCTATGGCTACACCTTC.

The gene calls are TRBV18 and TRBJ2-1; 12 nucleotides align to TRBD2. The germline V gene encodes CDR1 KGHSH and CDR2 LQKENI. The V segment lost 0 bases and the J segment 8 bases; nucleotides outside the gene matches: 11. The CDR3 sequence is 18 residues long. The CDR3 sequence is CASSPPFGASGRGDEQFF. The CDR3 nucleotides read TGTGCCAGCTCACCACCGTTTGGAGCTAGCGGGAGGGGGGATGAGCAGTTCTTC.

About this clonotype itself: This clone may be a read error of a much larger clone one base away. V usage is TRBV7-9 and J usage is TRBJ1-1; TRBD1 is a possible D gene (6 bases). Germline V gene data show CDR1 as SEHNR and CDR2 as FQNEAQ (reference sequence). The CDR3 consists of 14 residues. Trimming took 5 bases from V and 6 from J, leaving 16 bases between them. In nucleotides, the CDR3 is TGTGCCAGCAGCCCAAAGGGGGGGGATGCTGAAGCTTTCTTT. Its translation is CASSPKGGDAEAFF.

This clonotype was seen repeatedly, ten times or more. V is TRBV5-1 and J is TRBJ1-5, with TRBD1 matching 9 bases. This CDR3 is built from 16 residues. Germline CDR1 is SGHRS and CDR2 is YFSETQ. V was pared by 0 bases and J by 1 base, with 2 bases of the junction left unmatched. The CDR3 sequence: CASSLAGQGSNQPQHF. DNA of the CDR3: TGCGCCAGCAGCTTGGCGGGACAGGGAAGCAATCAGCCCCAGCATTTT.

Note on this clonotype: One end of the junction is discordant with germline, which a read error may explain. V is TRBV12-5 and J is TRBJ2-2, with a weak D call TRBD2 (5 bases). Germline CDR1 LGHNT, CDR2 FRNRAP. The CDR3 runs 16 residues. Here the CDR3 DNA reads TGTGCTAGTGGTTTGGTACTGACCCGAAACACCGGGGAGCTGTTGTTT. Its translation is CASGLVLTRNTGELLF.

This clonotype was detected many times. The rearrangement joins TRBV18 to TRBJ2-5; TRBD2 might be the D (5 bases). Trimming removed 1 base at V and 0 bases at J, with 9 bases between. The CDR3 runs to 15 residues. CDR1 KGHSH and CDR2 LQKENI come from the germline V gene. CDR3 sequence reads: CASSPQGGYQETQYF. The CDR3 region has the DNA TGTGCCAGCTCACCACAAGGCGGGTACCAAGAGACCCAGTACTTC.

Of note for this clonotype: A much more abundant neighbour one base away suggests this may be a read error. The V call is TRBV19, the J call TRBJ2-3, with TRBD2 identical over 8 bases. The germline V gene has CDR1 LNHDA and CDR2 SQIVND (reference sequence). V lost 7 bases, J lost 5 bases, and 11 bases stayed unmatched. The CDR3 extends over 15 amino acids. The CDR3 sequence: CASIASGSVVDTQYF. CDR3 bases: TGTGCCAGTATCGCAAGCGGGAGTGTTGTAGATACGCAGTATTTT.

This clonotype was observed many times. The chain couples TRBV6-6 to TRBJ1-1; D not resolved. Trimming cost V 5 bases and J 0 bases, with 7 bases left between them. Germline V gives CDR1 MNHNY, CDR2 SVGAGI (reference sequence). The CDR3 totals 13 residues. CDR3 sequence: CASSNDMNTEAFF. CDR3 in DNA: TGTGCCAGCAGTAATGACATGAACACTGAAGCTTTCTTT.